Listed below are T cell receptor beta chains from one sample, sequenced in a study of T cells in tumors after PD-1 blockade. Repertoires were generated with immunoSEQ multiplex PCR, while TCRdb's copy carries only in-frame clones and drops some. This table holds about 48,000 clones, 81% found once. The input for sequencing was PBMCs, taken before anti-PD-1 treatment. Receptors were obtained from a human donor with basal cell carcinoma. The CDR3 runs from the conserved cysteine through the conserved F or W. Each record gives: V gene, J gene, clone size, D gene, CDR3 DNA, CDR3 protein. The D gene is left open where the match is weak. Expanded clones get a size class; other rows say once, few or many, or leave the size out.

v_call: TRBV27; j_call: TRBJ1-1; clone_size: NA; d_call: NA; cdr3_nt: TGTGCCAGCAGTTTAGCCAGGGGAAGCACTGAAGCCTTCTTT; cdr3_aa: CASSLARGSTEAFF
v_call: TRBV4-2; j_call: TRBJ1-3; clone_size: few; d_call: NA; cdr3_nt: TGTGCCAGCAGCCCCAGTAGCACGGGAAACACCATATATTTT; cdr3_aa: CASSPSSTGNTIYF
v_call: TRBV25-1; j_call: TRBJ2-7; clone_size: NA; d_call: NA; cdr3_nt: TGTGCCAGCAGTCCAGGGACCAACTCCTACGAGCAGTACTTC; cdr3_aa: CASSPGTNSYEQYF
v_call: TRBV7-6; j_call: TRBJ2-3; clone_size: NA; d_call: TRBD2; cdr3_nt: TGTGCCAGCAGCTTCCTAGCGGGAGCCACAGATACGCAGTATTTT; cdr3_aa: CASSFLAGATDTQYF
v_call: TRBV19; j_call: TRBJ1-1; clone_size: NA; d_call: NA; cdr3_nt: TGTGCCAGTAGTATGCCCGGACAGTCAAACACTGAAGCTTTCTTT; cdr3_aa: CASSMPGQSNTEAFF
v_call: TRBV7-7; j_call: TRBJ2-1; clone_size: few; d_call: NA; cdr3_nt: TGTGCCAGCAGCCCTGACATATACTCCTACAATGAGCAGTTCTTC; cdr3_aa: CASSPDIYSYNEQFF
v_call: TRBV28; j_call: TRBJ2-7; clone_size: NA; d_call: NA; cdr3_nt: TGTGCCAGCAGTTTACGGGCCTACCGCCACGAGCAGTACTTC; cdr3_aa: CASSLRAYRHEQYF
v_call: TRBV15; j_call: TRBJ1-1; clone_size: NA; d_call: NA; cdr3_nt: TGTGCCACCAGCATCTTTGGCAGGGCCACTGAAGCTTTCTTT; cdr3_aa: CATSIFGRATEAFF
v_call: TRBV5-1; j_call: TRBJ2-7; clone_size: NA; d_call: NA; cdr3_nt: TGCGCCAGCAGCCTGGATAGGGCCGGGTTGTCCTACGAGCAGTACTTC; cdr3_aa: CASSLDRAGLSYEQYF
v_call: TRBV12-3/TRBV12-4; j_call: TRBJ1-1; clone_size: once; d_call: TRBD1; cdr3_nt: TGTGCCAGCAGCGTAGACAGGGGCACTGAAGCTTTCTTT; cdr3_aa: CASSVDRGTEAFF
v_call: TRBV12-3/TRBV12-4; j_call: TRBJ1-3; clone_size: NA; d_call: NA; cdr3_nt: TGTGCCAGCAGTCCCCGAAACACCATATATTTT; cdr3_aa: CASSPRNTIYF
v_call: TRBV19; j_call: TRBJ1-6; clone_size: NA; d_call: NA; cdr3_nt: TGTGCCAGTAGTATAGTAGGTCAAATGGGTTCACCCCTCCACTTT; cdr3_aa: CASSIVGQMGSPLHF
v_call: TRBV6-5; j_call: TRBJ1-1; clone_size: NA; d_call: NA; cdr3_nt: TGTGCCAGCAGTAAACGGACGGGAAACACTGAAGCTTTCTTT; cdr3_aa: CASSKRTGNTEAFF
v_call: TRBV14; j_call: TRBJ1-1; clone_size: NA; d_call: TRBD1; cdr3_nt: TGTGCCAGCAGCCAAGAAGCGAGACAGGGAGCTTTCTTT; cdr3_aa: CASSQEARQGAFF
v_call: TRBV6-4; j_call: TRBJ2-6; clone_size: NA; d_call: NA; cdr3_nt: TGTGCCAGCAGTGACTGGACCCCGTCTGGGGCCAACGTCCTGACTTTC; cdr3_aa: CASSDWTPSGANVLTF
v_call: TRBV12-3/TRBV12-4; j_call: TRBJ2-7; clone_size: few; d_call: NA; cdr3_nt: TGTGCCAGCAGCCCCAGGAACCCGTCCGAGCAGTACTTC; cdr3_aa: CASSPRNPSEQYF
v_call: TRBV7-9; j_call: TRBJ1-5; clone_size: few; d_call: TRBD1; cdr3_nt: TGTGCCAGCAGCTTTGCAGGGGGACATCAGCCCCAGCATTTT; cdr3_aa: CASSFAGGHQPQHF
v_call: TRBV6-5; j_call: TRBJ2-7; clone_size: few; d_call: NA; cdr3_nt: TGTGCCAGCCCAACAGCCAGCTCCTACGAGCAGTACTTC; cdr3_aa: CASPTASSYEQYF
v_call: TRBV7-9; j_call: TRBJ1-5; clone_size: NA; d_call: NA; cdr3_nt: TGTGCCAGCAGCTTAGGCAGGGGTTTGGAGCAGCCCCAGCATTTT; cdr3_aa: CASSLGRGLEQPQHF
v_call: TRBV9; j_call: TRBJ1-2; clone_size: NA; d_call: TRBD1; cdr3_nt: TGTGCCAGCAGCGTAGGGACAGGATATGGCTACACCTTC; cdr3_aa: CASSVGTGYGYTF
v_call: TRBV5-1; j_call: TRBJ2-5; clone_size: NA; d_call: NA; cdr3_nt: TGCGCCAGCAGCTCGGGGGGCAACCAAGAGACCCAGTACTTC; cdr3_aa: CASSSGGNQETQYF
v_call: TRBV6-1; j_call: TRBJ1-2; clone_size: NA; d_call: NA; cdr3_nt: TGTGCCAGCAGTGAAGCGGGGTCTAACTATGGCTACACCTTC; cdr3_aa: CASSEAGSNYGYTF
v_call: TRBV2; j_call: TRBJ2-6; clone_size: NA; d_call: NA; cdr3_nt: TGTGCCAGCAGTGAAGTAGAGGGGGCTGGGGCCAACGTCCTGACTTTC; cdr3_aa: CASSEVEGAGANVLTF
v_call: TRBV19; j_call: TRBJ2-1; clone_size: NA; d_call: TRBD1; cdr3_nt: TGTGCCAGTAGTCGGACAGGGGATGGTGAGCAGTTCTTC; cdr3_aa: CASSRTGDGEQFF
v_call: TRBV5-6; j_call: TRBJ2-4; clone_size: NA; d_call: TRBD2; cdr3_nt: TGTGCCAGCAGCCTCGCGGGGGGCCCCTCCAAAAACATTCAGTACTTC; cdr3_aa: CASSLAGGPSKNIQYF
v_call: TRBV11-3; j_call: TRBJ1-2; clone_size: NA; d_call: TRBD1; cdr3_nt: TGTGCCAGCAGCCGTACCAGGGGGACTAACTATGGCTACACCTTC; cdr3_aa: CASSRTRGTNYGYTF
v_call: TRBV7-9; j_call: TRBJ2-7; clone_size: NA; d_call: NA; cdr3_nt: TGTGCCAGCAGCAAGAGCCAGGAACCTTCCTACGAGCAGTACTTC; cdr3_aa: CASSKSQEPSYEQYF
v_call: TRBV5-1; j_call: TRBJ1-6; clone_size: NA; d_call: NA; cdr3_nt: TGCGCCAGCAGCGGAATGACAGGAAATAATTCACCCCTCCACTTT; cdr3_aa: CASSGMTGNNSPLHF
v_call: TRBV5-6; j_call: TRBJ2-7; clone_size: once; d_call: NA; cdr3_nt: TGTGCCAGCAGCCGCGATTCACAGGGTCGCTACGAGCAGTACTTC; cdr3_aa: CASSRDSQGRYEQYF
v_call: TRBV5-1; j_call: TRBJ2-5; clone_size: NA; d_call: TRBD1; cdr3_nt: TGCGCCAGCAGCATGGGACAGGGGTATGAGACCCAGTACTTC; cdr3_aa: CASSMGQGYETQYF
v_call: TRBV10-3; j_call: TRBJ1-2; clone_size: NA; d_call: TRBD1; cdr3_nt: TGTGCCATCAGTGAAGTCAGGGGGCGAGGCTATGGCTACACCTTC; cdr3_aa: CAISEVRGRGYGYTF
v_call: TRBV5-1; j_call: TRBJ2-7; clone_size: NA; d_call: NA; cdr3_nt: TGCGCCAGCAGCTTAGGGCAGACCGCTACCGAGCAGTACTTC; cdr3_aa: CASSLGQTATEQYF
v_call: TRBV12-2; j_call: TRBJ1-2; clone_size: few; d_call: NA; cdr3_nt: NA; cdr3_aa: CASRFGTGANSYGYTF
v_call: TRBV5-4; j_call: TRBJ2-3; clone_size: NA; d_call: NA; cdr3_nt: TGTGCCAGCAGCTTATACACAGATACGCAGTATTTT; cdr3_aa: CASSLYTDTQYF
v_call: TRBV7-9; j_call: TRBJ2-6; clone_size: once; d_call: NA; cdr3_nt: TGTGCCAGCAGCAAGGGTGGTGGGGCCAACGTCCTGACTTTC; cdr3_aa: CASSKGGGANVLTF
v_call: TRBV27; j_call: TRBJ2-3; clone_size: NA; d_call: NA; cdr3_nt: TGTGCCAGCAGTTTAGCATCCCGTGCTAGCACAGATACGCAGTATTTT; cdr3_aa: CASSLASRASTDTQYF
v_call: TRBV3-1/TRBV3-2; j_call: TRBJ1-6; clone_size: few; d_call: NA; cdr3_nt: TGTGCCAGCAGCCAAGACAGGGAGTCACCCCTCCACTTT; cdr3_aa: CASSQDRESPLHF
v_call: TRBV18; j_call: TRBJ2-7; clone_size: NA; d_call: NA; cdr3_nt: TGTGCCAGCTCGGCGGCCGCAGGGGCGGCCTACGAGCAGTACTTC; cdr3_aa: CASSAAAGAAYEQYF
v_call: TRBV7-8; j_call: TRBJ1-3; clone_size: NA; d_call: TRBD1; cdr3_nt: TGTGCCAGCAGCTTAGGAATTGCAGGGGGCCTTGGGAACACCATATATTTT; cdr3_aa: CASSLGIAGGLGNTIYF
v_call: TRBV3-1/TRBV3-2; j_call: TRBJ2-5; clone_size: NA; d_call: TRBD2; cdr3_nt: TGTGCCAGCAGCCGCAGGACTAGCGGGGCTCAAGAGACCCAGTACTTC; cdr3_aa: CASSRRTSGAQETQYF
v_call: TRBV5-1; j_call: TRBJ1-1; clone_size: NA; d_call: NA; cdr3_nt: TGCGCCAGCAGCTTGGCCCCGGCCGGGGGGACTGAAGCTTTCTTT; cdr3_aa: CASSLAPAGGTEAFF